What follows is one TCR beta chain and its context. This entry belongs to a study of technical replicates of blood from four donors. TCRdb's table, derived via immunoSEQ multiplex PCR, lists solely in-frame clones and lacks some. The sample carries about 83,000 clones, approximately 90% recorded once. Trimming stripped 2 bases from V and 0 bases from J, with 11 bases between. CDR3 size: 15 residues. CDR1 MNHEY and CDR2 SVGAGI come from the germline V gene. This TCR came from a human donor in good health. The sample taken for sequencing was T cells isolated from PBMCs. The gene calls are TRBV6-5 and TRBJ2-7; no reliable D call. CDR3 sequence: CASSYATESSYEQYF. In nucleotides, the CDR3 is TGTGCCAGCAGTTACGCTACCGAAAGCTCCTACGAGCAGTACTTC.